This TCR beta chain comes out of a study of blood T cell repertoires in COVID-19. The V end was cut by 5 bases, the J end by 3 bases, with 13 bases between. The CDR3 has 14 residues. The germline CDR1 and CDR2 sequences are MNHEY and SVGAGI. Produced via immunoSEQ multiplex PCR; TCRdb's table is partial and in-frame only. The data show roughly 210,000 clones, with 84% seen just once and 10% to 13% held by the top ten. The clonotype originates from a woman older than 75 with COVID-19, enrolled during active disease. Source material: peripheral blood. This chain uses TRBV6-5 with TRBJ2-5; tentative D call: TRBD1 (5 bases). CDR3 coding DNA: TGTGCCAGCAGTCTCCAGGGTGGGGAAGAGACCCAGTACTTC. This translates into CASSLQGGEETQYF.